Following are 27 T cell receptor beta chains from one sample sequenced in a study of vaccination and CD4 T cells after COVID-19. Cultured CD4+ T cell DNA was sequenced using the Oncomine TCR Beta short-read assay. TCRdb re-called the PCR reads through MiXCR, storing one row per CDR3 protein. The table lists about 9,600 distinct CDR3 sequences, 26% of them singletons, with approximately 12% in the top ten. Treatment reported: roughly 11-day PBMC culture with coronavirus spike peptide pools or control peptides (ViraFEST assay). Which antigens these TCRs recognize remains unknown. The sequencing used CD4+ T cells from blood, cultured in vitro, collected after SARS-CoV-2 vaccination. The receptors were sampled from a human donor who had recovered from COVID-19.

Relative to its sample, this clonotype is medium-sized. V usage is TRBV7-2 and J usage is TRBJ2-7; D possibly matches TRBD1 or TRBD2 (6 bases each). Trimming pared 5 bases from V and 4 bases from J, leaving 18 bases between. The CDR3 length is 15 residues. CDR1 SGHTA and CDR2 FQGNSA come from the germline V gene. Here the CDR3 DNA reads TGTGCCAGCAGCCCACAGGGAGGTCTAGGGTACGAGCAGTACTTC. It codes for CASSPQGGLGYEQYF.

This chain connects TRBV20-1 to TRBJ2-3; D is perhaps TRBD2 (5 bases). The germline V gene has CDR1 DFQATT and CDR2 SNEGSKA (reference sequence). Trimming shortened V by 6 bases and J by 2 bases, and 21 bases separated the two germline ends. The CDR3 runs 16 residues. The CDR3 protein is CSAQRTPNPITDTQYF. CDR3 nucleotides: TGCAGTGCCCAGCGGACCCCCAACCCGATCACAGATACGCAGTATTTT.

The genes are TRBV21-1 and TRBJ1-5; the tabulated D call, TRBD1, remains unverified against the DNA. TRBV21-1 is a documented pseudogene. CDR3 length equals 18 residues. Written as DNA, the CDR3 is TGTGCCAGCAGCAAAGCAACACAGGGATACAATAGCAATCAGCCCCAGCATTTT. It is translated as CASSKATQGYNSNQPQHF.

The genes are TRBV7-2 and TRBJ1-5; TRBD1 is a possible D gene (6 bases). There are 14 residues in the CDR3. V lost 6 bases to trimming and J lost 5 bases, with 14 bases between them. The germline V gene has CDR1 SGHTA and CDR2 FQGNSA. CDR3 sequence reads: CASRITGSDQPQHF. In DNA, the CDR3 is TGTGCCAGCAGAATAACAGGGTCGGATCAGCCCCAGCATTTT.

The chain uses TRBV20-1 and TRBJ2-1; TRBD2 is a possible D gene (5 bases). Germline V gene lookup returns CDR1 DFQATT and CDR2 SNEGSKA (reference sequence). The V end lost 0 bases, the J end lost 0 bases, and 12 bases lay between the germline ends. The CDR3 runs to 16 residues. The CDR3 coding sequence is TGCAGTGCTAGAGACTCCAGCGGAAGCTCCTACAATGAGCAGTTCTTC. This translates into CSARDSSGSSYNEQFF.

In its sample, this clonotype was seen a few times. The chain joins TRBV19 to TRBJ1-1; 8 bases agree with TRBD1. With V trimmed by 8 bases and J by 4 bases, 6 bases remained unmatched. The length of the CDR3 is 13 residues. Per germline, CDR1 LNHDA and CDR2 SQIVND (reference sequence). CDR3 DNA sequence: TGTGCCAGTTTGAGGACAGGGAGCACTGAAGCTTTCTTT. Translation: CASLRTGSTEAFF.

This sequence joins TRBV6-1 and TRBJ2-7, with D perhaps TRBD1 or TRBD2 (5 bases each). This CDR3 contains 14 residues. Germline CDR1 reads MNHNS; CDR2 reads SASEGT. The V end was cut by 7 bases, the J end by 2 bases, with 15 bases between. The CDR3 loop reads CASNPGRIAYEQYF. The CDR3 region has the DNA TGTGCCAGCAATCCGGGACGGATTGCCTACGAGCAGTACTTC.

This clonotype occurred a few times. The chain combines TRBV24-1 with TRBJ1-1; tentative D call: TRBD1 (6 bases). The length of the CDR3 is 15 residues. V shed 4 bases and J shed 4 bases, with 15 bases lying between them. CDR1 is KGHDR, CDR2 SFDVKD, per germline. DNA of the CDR3: TGTGCCACCAGTGACCCACAGGGCGGTAGCACTGAAGCTTTCTTT. This encodes CATSDPQGGSTEAFF.

This chain links TRBV30 with TRBJ2-2, with D perhaps assigned TRBD1 or TRBD2 (5 bases each). V shed 5 bases and J shed 4 bases, with 14 bases lying between them. The germline V gene encodes CDR1 GTSNPN and CDR2 SVGIG (reference sequence). The CDR3 extends over 14 amino acids. Written as DNA, the CDR3 is TGTGCCTGGGACGGGGCAAAGATCACCGGGGAGCTGTTTTTT. Translated: CAWDGAKITGELFF.

Details on this clonotype: Mismatch with germline at one junction end may stem from a read error. The V call is TRBV7-2, the J call TRBJ1-6, with D possibly TRBD1 on 5 matching bases. The germline V gene has CDR1 SGHTA and CDR2 FQGNSA. The CDR3 has 15 amino acids. The CDR3 here is CASGQSDIRSSPLHF. CDR3 nucleotide sequence: TGCGCCAGCGGCCAGTCGGACATACGGAGTTCACCCCTCCACTTT.

This clonotype turned up a few times. This chain connects TRBV30 to TRBJ2-3, with a possible D match to TRBD2 (6 bases). The germline V and J ends were trimmed by 4 bases and 4 bases, with 15 bases remaining between them. Germline CDR1 is GTSNPN and CDR2 is SVGIG (reference sequence). The CDR3 is 14 residues long. DNA of the CDR3: TGTGCCTGGATTGAGGGAGGCCAATCAGATACGCAGTATTTT. It codes for CAWIEGGQSDTQYF.

The chain carries TRBV7-2 and TRBJ2-1, with 10 bases fitting TRBD1. The CDR3 extends over 17 amino acids. Germline CDR1 reads SGHTA; CDR2 reads FQGNSA. The J segment lost 9 bases and the V segment lost 3 bases, leaving 14 bases of the junction unmatched. The CDR3 DNA sequence: TGTGCCAGCAGCTTGGGCCCGGGACAGGGGCCCTGGAGTGAGCAGTTCTTC. Translated: CASSLGPGQGPWSEQFF. The full variable domain, rest sourced from reference TRBV7-2 and TRBJ2-1, is GAGVSQSPSNKVTEKGKDVELRCDPISGHTALYWYRQSLGQGLEFLIYFQGNSAPDKSGLPSDRFSAERTGGSVSTLTIQRTQQEDSAVYLCASSLGPGQGPWSEQFFGPGTRLTVL.

This clonotype turned up a few times. The rearrangement joins TRBV24-1 to TRBJ2-3; 7 positions agree with TRBD2. The germline CDR1 and CDR2 sequences are KGHDR and SFDVKD. V lost 6 bases and J lost 0; bases outside the gene matches: 5. This CDR3 has 15 residues. CDR3 sequence: CATSFSSGSTDTQYF. Written as DNA, the CDR3 is TGTGCCACCAGTTTTTCTAGCGGTAGCACAGATACGCAGTATTTT.

The V and J genes are TRBV6-2 or TRBV6-3 and TRBJ2-7; D unclear. From germline, CDR1 is MNHEY and CDR2 SVGEGT. This CDR3 spans 12 amino acids. Trimming took 2 bases from V and 1 from J, leaving 3 bases between them. CDR3 region: CASSYSSYEQYF. The CDR3 DNA reads TGTGCCAGCAGTTACAGTTCCTACGAGCAGTACTTC.

The chain couples TRBV18 to TRBJ1-5, with D tentatively TRBD1 (5 bases). The V end was cut by 2 bases, the J end by 2 bases, with 7 bases between. This CDR3 has 14 residues. CDR1 and CDR2 from the germline V gene are KGHSH and LQKENI. This CDR3 is CASSPTGGNQPQHF. The CDR3 DNA sequence: TGTGCCAGCTCACCAACGGGGGGCAATCAGCCCCAGCATTTT.

J is TRBJ1-1 and V is TRBV18; D is unresolved. This CDR3 has 16 amino acids. The V end lost 2 bases, the J end lost 1 base, and 14 bases lay between the germline ends. CDR1 is KGHSH, CDR2 LQKENI, per germline. The CDR3 DNA follows: TGTGCCAGCTCACCAGCTTTAATCGCACCGAACACTGAAGCTTTCTTT. Translated, it gives CASSPALIAPNTEAFF.

The rearrangement links TRBV28 to TRBJ2-1; unclear D gene. This CDR3 is built from 14 residues. CDR1 and CDR2 from the germline V gene are MDHEN and SYDVKM. With 6 bases removed from V and 0 bases from J, the gap between germline ends came to 9 bases. Here the CDR3 DNA reads TGTGCCAGCAGGCCTTCCGGCTCCTACAATGAGCAGTTCTTC. Amino acids: CASRPSGSYNEQFF.

J is TRBJ2-1 and V is TRBV4-1; D may match TRBD1 or TRBD2 (6 bases each). The V and J ends lost 6 bases and 7 bases respectively, with 16 bases between them. Germline V CDR1 and CDR2: MGHRA, YSYEKL. The CDR3 loop spans 14 amino acids. The CDR3 DNA reads TGCGCCAGCAGACCTGCCACAGGGAGGAATGAGCAGTTCTTC. This encodes CASRPATGRNEQFF.

The rearrangement joins TRBV9 to TRBJ1-5, with D possibly being TRBD1 (5 bases). The CDR3 loop spans 15 amino acids. Germline CDR1 and CDR2: SGDLS and YYNGEE. CDR3 sequence: CPTGVDIWSNQPQHF. The DNA for the CDR3 is TGTCCCACCGGGGTGGACATTTGGAGCAATCAGCCCCAGCATTTT.

The chain carries TRBV27 and TRBJ1-5, with 9 positions matching TRBD1. V dropped 6 bases and J dropped 4; count of bases not matched to a gene: 4. There are 14 residues in the CDR3. Germline V lookup: CDR1 MNHEY, CDR2 SMNVEV (reference sequence). The CDR3 protein is CASSWTGVNQPQHF. The CDR3 DNA reads as TGTGCCAGCAGCTGGACAGGGGTTAATCAGCCCCAGCATTTT.

The V gene is TRBV10-2, the J gene TRBJ1-2; D not certain. The V gene lost 2 bases and the J gene lost 6 bases, with 10 bases spanning the gap. CDR3 length: 13 amino acids. The germline gives CDR1 WSHSY, CDR2 SAAADI. The CDR3 is CASSERGTNGYTF. Written as DNA, the CDR3 is TGCGCCAGCAGTGAGCGGGGAACAAATGGCTACACCTTC.

The V call is TRBV6-2 or TRBV6-3, the J call TRBJ2-3; TRBD1 matches at 7 bases. Germline V gene lookup returns CDR1 MNHEY and CDR2 SVGEGT. Germline trimming cut 7 bases from V and 6 bases from J; bases unmatched to any gene: 13. The CDR3 extends over 15 amino acids. Here the CDR3 DNA reads TGTGCCAGCACAACACCGACAGGGACGCTTGATACGCAGTATTTT. Its translation is CASTTPTGTLDTQYF.

This clonotype counts as medium-sized (0.01 to 0.1%). The rearrangement uses TRBV7-9 and TRBJ2-7; TRBD1 matches at 9 bases. J lost 5 bases, V lost 6 bases, and 14 bases had no gene match. CDR1 SEHNR and CDR2 FQNEAQ come from the germline V gene (reference sequence). This CDR3 has 16 residues. CDR3 sequence: CASRGQGLSTGNEQYF. The CDR3 bases are TGTGCCAGCAGGGGACAGGGCCTTTCGACGGGCAACGAGCAGTACTTC.

The chain links TRBV11-2 to TRBJ2-5; D is possibly TRBD1 (6 bases). V gave up 5 bases and J gave up 2 bases, with 12 bases separating them. The CDR3 sequence is 14 residues long. The V gene's germline CDR1 is SGHAT and CDR2 FQNNGV. CDR3 sequence reads: CASSRGQLQETQYF. The CDR3 nucleotides are TGTGCCAGCAGCCGTGGACAGCTACAAGAGACCCAGTACTTC.

The chain uses TRBV2 and TRBJ2-1; 10 bases align to TRBD2. The CDR3 runs to 20 residues. Germline CDR1 and CDR2: SNHLY and FYNNEI. The V and J ends lost 6 bases and 6 bases, in that order; junction bases with no gene match: 23. The CDR3 spells CASSGPIRGGAGGLRNEQFF. The CDR3 region has the DNA TGTGCCAGCAGCGGACCGATTCGAGGAGGAGCGGGAGGGCTTCGCAATGAGCAGTTCTTC.

In its sample, this clonotype was seen a few times. The chain links TRBV7-2 to TRBJ2-7; TRBD2 agrees at 12 bases. The CDR3 totals 16 residues. Losses at the gene ends were 4 bases for V and 7 bases for J; bases not matched to a gene: 11. Germline CDR1 is SGHTA and CDR2 is FQGNSA. In DNA form, the CDR3 reads TGTGCCAGCAGCTCCCCCACTAGCGGGAGGTCTGTGGAGCAGTACTTC. Encoded protein: CASSSPTSGRSVEQYF.

The chain joins TRBV2 to TRBJ2-7, with 8 bases lining up with TRBD2. With 4 bases clipped from V and 3 bases from J, the junction kept 8 bases outside the gene matches. The CDR3 extends over 15 amino acids. CDR1 SNHLY and CDR2 FYNNEI come from the germline V gene. The CDR3 DNA is TGTGCCAGCAGTGCGGGGAGCGGGAGTCGCTACGAGCAGTACTTC. This codes for CASSAGSGSRYEQYF.